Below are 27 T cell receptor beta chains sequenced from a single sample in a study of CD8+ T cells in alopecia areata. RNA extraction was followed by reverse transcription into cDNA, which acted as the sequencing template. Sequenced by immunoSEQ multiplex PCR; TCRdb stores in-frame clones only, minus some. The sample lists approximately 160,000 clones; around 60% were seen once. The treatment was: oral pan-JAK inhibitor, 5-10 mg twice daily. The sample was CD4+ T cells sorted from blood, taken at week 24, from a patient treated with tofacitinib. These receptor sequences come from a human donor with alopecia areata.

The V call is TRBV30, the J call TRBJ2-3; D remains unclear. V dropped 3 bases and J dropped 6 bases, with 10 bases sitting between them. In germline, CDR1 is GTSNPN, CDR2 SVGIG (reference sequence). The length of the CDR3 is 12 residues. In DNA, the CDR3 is TGTGCCTGGAGCCCTCTAGTGGATACGCAGTATTTT. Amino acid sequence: CAWSPLVDTQYF.

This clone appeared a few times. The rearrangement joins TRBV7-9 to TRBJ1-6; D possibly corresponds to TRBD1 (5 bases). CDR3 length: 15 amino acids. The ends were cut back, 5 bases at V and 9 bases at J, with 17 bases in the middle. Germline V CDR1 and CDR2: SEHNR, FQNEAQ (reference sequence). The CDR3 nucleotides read TGTGCCAGCAGCCACAACACAGGATCAGCTTCACCCCTCCACTTT. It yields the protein CASSHNTGSASPLHF.

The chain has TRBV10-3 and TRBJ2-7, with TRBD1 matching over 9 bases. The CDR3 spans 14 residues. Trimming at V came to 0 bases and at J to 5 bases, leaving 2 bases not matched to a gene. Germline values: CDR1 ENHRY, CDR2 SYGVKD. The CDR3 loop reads CAISESTGGDEQYF. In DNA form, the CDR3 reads TGTGCCATCAGTGAGTCGACAGGGGGGGACGAGCAGTACTTC.

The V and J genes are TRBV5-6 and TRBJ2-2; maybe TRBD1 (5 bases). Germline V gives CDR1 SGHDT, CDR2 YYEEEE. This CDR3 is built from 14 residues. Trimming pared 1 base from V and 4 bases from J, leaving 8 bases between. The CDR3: CASSLQGITGELFF. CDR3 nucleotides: TGTGCCAGCAGCTTGCAGGGTATCACCGGGGAGCTGTTTTTT.

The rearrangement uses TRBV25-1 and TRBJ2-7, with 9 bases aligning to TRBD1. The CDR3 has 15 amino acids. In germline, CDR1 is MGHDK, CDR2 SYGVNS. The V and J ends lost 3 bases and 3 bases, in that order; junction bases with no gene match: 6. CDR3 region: CASSDLGTGSYEQYF. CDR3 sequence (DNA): TGTGCCAGCAGTGACCTTGGGACAGGGAGCTACGAGCAGTACTTC.

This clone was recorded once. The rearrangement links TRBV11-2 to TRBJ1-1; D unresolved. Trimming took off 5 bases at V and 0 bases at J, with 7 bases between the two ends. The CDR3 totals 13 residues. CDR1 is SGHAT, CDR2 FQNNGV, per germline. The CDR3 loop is CASSPSMNTEAFF. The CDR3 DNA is TGTGCCAGCAGCCCTAGCATGAACACTGAAGCTTTCTTT.

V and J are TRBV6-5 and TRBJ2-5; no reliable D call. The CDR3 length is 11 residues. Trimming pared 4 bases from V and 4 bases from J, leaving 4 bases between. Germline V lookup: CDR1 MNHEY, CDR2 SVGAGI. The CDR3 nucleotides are TGTGCCAGCAGTTCGATAGAGACCCAGTACTTC. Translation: CASSSIETQYF.

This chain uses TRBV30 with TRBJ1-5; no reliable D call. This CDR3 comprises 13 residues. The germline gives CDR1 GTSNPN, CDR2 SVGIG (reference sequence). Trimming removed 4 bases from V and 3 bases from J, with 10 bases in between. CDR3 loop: CAWTGSSNQPQHF. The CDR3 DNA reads TGTGCCTGGACCGGGTCATCCAATCAGCCCCAGCATTTT.

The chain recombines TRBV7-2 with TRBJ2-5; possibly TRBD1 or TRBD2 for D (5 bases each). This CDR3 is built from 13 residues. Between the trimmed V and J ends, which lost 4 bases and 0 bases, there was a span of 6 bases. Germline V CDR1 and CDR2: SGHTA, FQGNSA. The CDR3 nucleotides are TGTGCCAGCAGCTGGGACGACCAAGAGACCCAGTACTTC. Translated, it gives CASSWDDQETQYF. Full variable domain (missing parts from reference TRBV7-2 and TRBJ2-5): GAGVSQSPSNKVTEKGKDVELRCDPISGHTALYWYRQSLGQGLEFLIYFQGNSAPDKSGLPSDRFSAERTGGSVSTLTIQRTQQEDSAVYLCASSWDDQETQYFGPGTRLLVL.

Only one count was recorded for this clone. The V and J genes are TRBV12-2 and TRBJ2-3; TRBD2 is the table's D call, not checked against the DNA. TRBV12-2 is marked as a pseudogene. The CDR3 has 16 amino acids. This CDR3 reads CASFSGLAGSSDTQYF. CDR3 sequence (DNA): TGTGCCAGCTTTTCGGGACTAGCGGGGAGCTCCGATACGCAGTATTTT.

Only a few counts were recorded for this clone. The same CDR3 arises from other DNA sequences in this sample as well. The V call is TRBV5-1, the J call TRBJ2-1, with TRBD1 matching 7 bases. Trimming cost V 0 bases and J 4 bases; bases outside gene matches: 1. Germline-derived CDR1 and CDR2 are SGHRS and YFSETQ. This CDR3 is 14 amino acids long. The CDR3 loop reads CASSLGDSYNEQFF. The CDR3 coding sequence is TGCGCCAGCAGCTTGGGGGACAGTTACAATGAGCAGTTCTTC. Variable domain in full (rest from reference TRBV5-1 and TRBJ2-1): KAGVTQTPRYLIKTRGQQVTLSCSPISGHRSVSWYQQTPGQGLQFLFEYFSETQRNKGNFPGRFSGRQFSNSRSEMNVSTLELGDSALYLCASSLGDSYNEQFFGPGTRLTVL.

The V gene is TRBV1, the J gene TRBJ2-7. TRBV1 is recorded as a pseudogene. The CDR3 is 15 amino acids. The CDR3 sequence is CTSSQDPGEVNEQYF. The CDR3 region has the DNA TGCACCAGCAGCCAAGACCCAGGGGAGGTCAACGAGCAGTACTTC.

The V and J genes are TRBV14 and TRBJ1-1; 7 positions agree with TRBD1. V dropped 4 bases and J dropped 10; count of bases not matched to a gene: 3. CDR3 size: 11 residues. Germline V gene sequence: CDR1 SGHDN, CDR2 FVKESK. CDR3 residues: CASSLGQTAFF. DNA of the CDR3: TGTGCCAGCAGCCTGGGACAGACAGCTTTCTTT.

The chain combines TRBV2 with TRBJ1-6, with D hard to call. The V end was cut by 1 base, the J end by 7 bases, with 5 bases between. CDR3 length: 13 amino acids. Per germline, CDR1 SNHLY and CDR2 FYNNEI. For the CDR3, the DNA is TGTGCCAGCAGTGAAGATGTGAATTCACCCCTCCACTTT. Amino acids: CASSEDVNSPLHF.

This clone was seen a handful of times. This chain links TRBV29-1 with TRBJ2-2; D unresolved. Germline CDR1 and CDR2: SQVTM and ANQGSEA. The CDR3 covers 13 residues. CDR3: CSARGVNTGELFF. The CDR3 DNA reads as TGCAGTGCCCGCGGAGTGAACACCGGGGAGCTGTTTTTT.

CDR3 sequence (DNA): TGTGCCACCAGCAGAGATTCTGGATTGCAGTACTTC. It specifies CATSRDSGLQYF. This chain links TRBV15 with TRBJ2-7; D is undetermined. The germline gives CDR1 LNHNV, CDR2 YYDKDF (reference sequence). With 0 bases removed from V and 9 bases from J, the gap between germline ends came to 9 bases. The CDR3 is made up of 12 amino acids.

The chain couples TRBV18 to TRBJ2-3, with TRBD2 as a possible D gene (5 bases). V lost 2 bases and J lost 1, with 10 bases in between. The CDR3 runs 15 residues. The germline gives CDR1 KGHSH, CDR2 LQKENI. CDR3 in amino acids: CASSPAGWGTDTQYF. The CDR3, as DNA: TGTGCCAGCTCACCAGCGGGTTGGGGCACAGATACGCAGTATTTT.

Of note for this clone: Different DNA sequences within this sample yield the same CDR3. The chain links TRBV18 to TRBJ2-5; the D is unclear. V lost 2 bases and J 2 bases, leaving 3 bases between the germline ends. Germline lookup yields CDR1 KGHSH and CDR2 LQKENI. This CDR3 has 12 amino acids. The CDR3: CASSPNQETQYF. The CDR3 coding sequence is TGTGCCAGCTCACCAAATCAAGAGACCCAGTACTTC. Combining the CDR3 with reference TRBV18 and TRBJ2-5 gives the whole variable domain NAGVMQNPRHLVRRRGQEARLRCSPMKGHSHVYWYRQLPEEGLKFMVYLQKENIIDESGMPKERFSAEFPKEGPSILRIQQVVRGDSAAYFCASSPNQETQYFGPGTRLLVL.

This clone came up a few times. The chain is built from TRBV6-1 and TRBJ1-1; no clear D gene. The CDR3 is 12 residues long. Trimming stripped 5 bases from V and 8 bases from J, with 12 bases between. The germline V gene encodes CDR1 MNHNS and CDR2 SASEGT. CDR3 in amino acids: CASSLSGGEAFF. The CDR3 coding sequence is TGTGCCAGCAGTCTTAGTGGAGGGGAAGCTTTCTTT.

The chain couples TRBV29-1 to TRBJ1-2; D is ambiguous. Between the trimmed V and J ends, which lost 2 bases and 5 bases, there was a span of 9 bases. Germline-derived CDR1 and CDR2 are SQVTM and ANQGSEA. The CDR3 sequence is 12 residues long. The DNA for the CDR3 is TGCAGCGTTGAATCTGGGGATTATGGCTACACCTTC. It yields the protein CSVESGDYGYTF.

The CDR3 loop is CASSYSMGANQPQHF. CDR3 DNA sequence: TGTGCCAGCAGTTACTCGATGGGGGCGAATCAGCCCCAGCATTTT. This chain joins TRBV6-5 and TRBJ1-5; weak D call: TRBD1 (6 bases). The CDR3 spans 15 residues. Trimming took 0 bases from V and 4 from J, leaving 10 bases between them. Germline lookup yields CDR1 MNHEY and CDR2 SVGAGI.

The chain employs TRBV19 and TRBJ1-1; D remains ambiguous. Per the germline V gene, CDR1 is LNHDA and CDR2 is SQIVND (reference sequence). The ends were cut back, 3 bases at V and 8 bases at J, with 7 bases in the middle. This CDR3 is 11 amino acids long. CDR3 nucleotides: TGTGCCAGTAGTATCTCGTACGAAGCTTTCTTT. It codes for CASSISYEAFF.

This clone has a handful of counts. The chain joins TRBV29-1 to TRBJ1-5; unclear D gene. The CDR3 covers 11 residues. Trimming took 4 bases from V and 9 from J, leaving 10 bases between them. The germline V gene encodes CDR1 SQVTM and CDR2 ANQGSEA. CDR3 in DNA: TGCAGCGTTGGGGAAACGTGGCCCCAGCATTTT. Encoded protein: CSVGETWPQHF.

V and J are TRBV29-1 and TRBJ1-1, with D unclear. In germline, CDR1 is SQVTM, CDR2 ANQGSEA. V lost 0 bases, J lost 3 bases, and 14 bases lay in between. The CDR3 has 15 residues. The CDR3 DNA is TGCAGCGTTGAAGATTGGTCGAGGGTGTACACTGAAGCTTTCTTT. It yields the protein CSVEDWSRVYTEAFF.

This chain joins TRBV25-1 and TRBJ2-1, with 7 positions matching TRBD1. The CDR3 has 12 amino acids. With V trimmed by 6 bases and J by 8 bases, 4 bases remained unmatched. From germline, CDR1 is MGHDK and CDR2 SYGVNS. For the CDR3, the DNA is TGTGCCAGCAGCTACAGGGGCTATGAGCAGTTCTTC. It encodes CASSYRGYEQFF.

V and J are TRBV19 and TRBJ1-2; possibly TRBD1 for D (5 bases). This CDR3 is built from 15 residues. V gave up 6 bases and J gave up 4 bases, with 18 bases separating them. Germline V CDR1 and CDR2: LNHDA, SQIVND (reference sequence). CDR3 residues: CASSERGAGTYGYTF. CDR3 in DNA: TGTGCCAGTAGCGAGAGGGGCGCAGGGACCTATGGCTACACCTTC.

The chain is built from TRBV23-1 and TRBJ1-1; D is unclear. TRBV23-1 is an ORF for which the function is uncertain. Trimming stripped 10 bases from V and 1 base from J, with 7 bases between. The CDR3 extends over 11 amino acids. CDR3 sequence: CATGGNTEAFF. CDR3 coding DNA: TGCGCCACCGGAGGGAACACTGAAGCTTTCTTT.